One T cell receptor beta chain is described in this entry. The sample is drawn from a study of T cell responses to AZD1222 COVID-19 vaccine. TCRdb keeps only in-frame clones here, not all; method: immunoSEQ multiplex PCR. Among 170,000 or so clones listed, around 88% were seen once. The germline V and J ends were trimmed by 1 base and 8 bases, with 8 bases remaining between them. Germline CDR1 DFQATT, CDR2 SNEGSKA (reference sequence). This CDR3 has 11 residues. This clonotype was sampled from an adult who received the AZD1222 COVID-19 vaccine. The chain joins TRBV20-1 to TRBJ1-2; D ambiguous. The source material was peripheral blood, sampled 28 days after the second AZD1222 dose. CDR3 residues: CSARVQLGYTF. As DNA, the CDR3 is TGCAGTGCTAGAGTTCAGCTCGGCTACACCTTC.